These 4 T cell receptor beta chains were sequenced from one sample in a study of blood T cell repertoires in COVID-19. This table comes from immunoSEQ multiplex PCR, and its TCRdb copy is limited to in-frame clones, with some not included. The sample lists approximately 200,000 clones, 70% to 90% occurring once. Specimen: PBMCs or T cells enriched from blood (not recorded which). These receptors all stem from a woman between 40 and 50 years old with acute COVID-19.

A single count supports this clone. The chain employs TRBV11-2 and TRBJ1-6, with 8 nucleotides matching TRBD1. The V segment lost 6 bases and the J segment 10 bases; nucleotides outside the gene matches: 5. This CDR3 spans 13 amino acids. Germline values: CDR1 SGHAT, CDR2 FQNNGV. The CDR3 nucleotides read TGTGCCAGCAGGTACAGGGGGGAATCACCCCTCCACTTT. Residues: CASRYRGESPLHF. Based on the CDR3 plus reference TRBV11-2 and TRBJ1-6, the full variable domain is EAGVAQSPRYKIIEKRQSVAFWCNPISGHATLYWYQQILGQGPKLLIQFQNNGVVDDSQLPKDRFSAERLKGVDSTLKIQPAKLEDSAVYLCASRYRGESPLHFGNGTRLTVT.

This clone was seen once. The V and J genes are TRBV7-2 and TRBJ1-5; the D is unclear. Trimming removed 5 bases from V and 0 bases from J, with 5 bases in between. The V gene's germline CDR1 is SGHTA and CDR2 FQGNSA. The CDR3 contains 13 residues. The CDR3 sequence is CASSPFSNQPQHF. DNA of the CDR3: TGTGCCAGCAGCCCATTTAGCAATCAGCCCCAGCATTTT. Looking up the rest from reference TRBV7-2 and TRBJ1-5 gives the full variable domain: GAGVSQSPSNKVTEKGKDVELRCDPISGHTALYWYRQSLGQGLEFLIYFQGNSAPDKSGLPSDRFSAERTGGSVSTLTIQRTQQEDSAVYLCASSPFSNQPQHFGDGTRLSIL.

This rearrangement joins TRBV7-2 to TRBJ1-2, with D unclear. The CDR3 has 13 residues. In germline, CDR1 is SGHTA, CDR2 FQGNSA. Trimming cost V 5 bases and J 4 bases, with 11 bases left between them. The CDR3 region has the DNA TGTGCCAGCAGCCCCCCCGGTTTCTATGGCTACACCTTC. It encodes CASSPPGFYGYTF.

The chain joins TRBV19 to TRBJ1-1; D is ambiguous. CDR1 is LNHDA, CDR2 SQIVND, per germline (reference sequence). V was cut by 4 bases and J by 6 bases, with 12 bases left in between. The CDR3 has 13 amino acids. CDR3 sequence reads: CASSTDIKAEAFF. For the CDR3, the DNA is TGTGCCAGTAGTACTGACATCAAGGCTGAAGCTTTCTTT.